This T cell receptor beta chain was profiled in a study of T-cell memory formation after mild COVID-19. This clonotype was seen repeatedly, ten times or more. Its antigen remains unidentified. The V gene lost 0 bases and the J gene lost 1 base, with 7 bases spanning the gap. Germline V gene lookup returns CDR1 SGHRS and CDR2 YFSETQ. The CDR3 has 14 residues. Each CDR3 protein is one row after TCRdb ran MiXCR on the 5' RACE reads. The sample contains 180,000 or so distinct CDR3 sequences, more than 9% of which appear only once. Study-wide results and caveats: Certain responding clones were present in pre-infection memory, suggesting participation of cross-reactive memory.

Material: PBMCs or a T cell subset sorted from them (not recorded which). The clonotype comes from a man aged 18 to 35 who had mild COVID-19 (a few samples of this study predate the infection). Cell type and time point are not known. The chain carries TRBV5-1 and TRBJ1-1; no clear D gene. The CDR3 sequence: CASSLDFPNTEAFF. CDR3 DNA sequence: TGCGCCAGCAGCTTGGACTTCCCGAACACTGAAGCTTTCTTT.